This entry lists 27 T cell receptor beta chains sequenced from one sample in a study of CXCR3-negative and CXCR3-positive naive CD8 T cells. Overall study results and limits: Naive cells that were CXCR3-positive had more hydrophobic TRB CDR3s (compared with CXCR3-negative naive cells).

Their recognized antigens are unknown. Libraries of TRB cDNA were made by 5' RACE and carried UMIs. Using the 5' RACE reads, TCRdb records one entry per CDR3 protein without DNA. The data include 140,000 to 150,000 distinct CDR3 sequences; the top ten clones carry about 0.28%. Sequencing was performed on naive CXCR3+ CD8+ T cells from blood. Indicated subset: CD45RO-CCR7+CD27+CD95- naive CD8+ T cells expressing CXCR3 (TNR3+). Receptor source: a human donor in good health. Some clones in this sample may be carry-over from other donors' samples.

This sequence joins TRBV12-3 or TRBV12-4 and TRBJ1-5. The CDR3 runs 13 residues. This chain's CDR3 is CASSYSNNQPQHF.

CDR3 sequence reads: CASSARGVGAEAFF. The chain combines TRBV9 with TRBJ1-1. This CDR3 is built from 14 residues. In germline, CDR1 is SGDLS, CDR2 YYNGEE.

The rearrangement links TRBV5-1 to TRBJ2-3; TCRdb selects TRBD2, and the lack of DNA leaves this call unchecked. The CDR3 totals 17 residues. Per germline, CDR1 SGHRS and CDR2 YFSETQ. Here the CDR3 reads CASSLGLAGMVEDTQYF.

The V call is TRBV2, the J call TRBJ2-7; TCRdb picks TRBD1, but there is no DNA to check that call. The CDR3 has 16 residues. Germline CDR1 reads SNHLY; CDR2 reads FYNNEI. The CDR3: CASSGVQGESSYEQYF. Using reference TRBV2 and TRBJ2-7 for the parts outside the CDR3, the full variable domain is EPEVTQTPSHQVTQMGQEVILRCVPISNHLYFYWYRQILGQKVEFLVSFYNNEISEKSEIFDDQFSVERPDGSNFTLKIRSTKLEDSAMYFCASSGVQGESSYEQYFGPGTRLTVT.

The rearrangement links TRBV7-9 to TRBJ2-6; TCRdb picks TRBD1, but there is no DNA to check that call. The CDR3 has 16 amino acids. CDR1 SEHNR and CDR2 FQNEAQ come from the germline V gene (reference sequence). The CDR3 is CASSQSTGAGANVLTF.

The genes are TRBV27 and TRBJ2-7. In germline, CDR1 is MNHEY, CDR2 SMNVEV (reference sequence). The CDR3 runs 13 residues. The CDR3: CASSSGSYYEQYF.

This chain connects TRBV10-2 to TRBJ2-2; TCRdb's D call, TRBD2, is unchecked because there is no DNA. Per the germline V gene, CDR1 is WSHSY and CDR2 is SAAADI. This CDR3 region has 15 residues. CDR3 amino acids: CASSDLRELAGELFF.

The chain joins TRBV7-9 to TRBJ2-7; the D call of TRBD1 rests on TCRdb alone, since no DNA is present to check it. Germline V CDR1 and CDR2: SEHNR, FQNEAQ (reference sequence). The CDR3 runs to 14 residues. CDR3 sequence reads: CASSIGTAAYEQYF.

The V gene is TRBV14, the J gene TRBJ2-3. In germline, CDR1 is SGHDN, CDR2 FVKESK. The CDR3 sequence is 13 residues long. CDR3 sequence: CASSQDSTDTQYF.

J is TRBJ1-1 and V is TRBV27. The CDR3 runs to 16 residues. Germline CDR1 and CDR2: MNHEY and SMNVEV (reference sequence). The CDR3 sequence is CASRRGWQPIGTEAFF.

The V gene is TRBV6-5, the J gene TRBJ2-1; with no DNA, the TCRdb D assignment of TRBD1 cannot be verified. CDR1 is MNHEY, CDR2 SVGAGI, per germline. This CDR3 spans 12 amino acids. The CDR3 sequence is CASSSKGVEQFF.

The chain employs TRBV5-1 and TRBJ2-7; as DNA is missing, the TRBD1 call by TCRdb cannot be tested. The germline V gene has CDR1 SGHRS and CDR2 YFSETQ. This CDR3 has 15 amino acids. The CDR3 is CASSLTGTGSYEQYF.

CDR3 protein: CASGLVPGTLNYGYTF. The chain carries TRBV12-5 and TRBJ1-2; with no DNA, the TCRdb D assignment of TRBD1 cannot be verified. The germline CDR1 and CDR2 sequences are LGHNT and FRNRAP. CDR3 length: 16 amino acids.

The genes are TRBV29-1 and TRBJ2-7; the D call from TCRdb, TRBD2, cannot be confirmed without DNA. The CDR3 is 16 amino acids. Per the germline V gene, CDR1 is SQVTM and CDR2 is ANQGSEA. The CDR3 sequence is CSAQAASGGLYYEQYF.

This chain connects TRBV25-1 to TRBJ2-1; the D gene TCRdb calls, TRBD2, cannot be checked with no DNA. The CDR3 runs 14 residues. CDR1 is MGHDK, CDR2 SYGVNS, per germline. The CDR3 reads CASGSGLATHEQFF.

This chain joins TRBV29-1 and TRBJ2-1. The length of the CDR3 is 11 residues. CDR1 and CDR2 from the germline V gene are SQVTM and ANQGSEA. This chain's CDR3 is CSVASNNEQFF.

This chain uses TRBV5-1 with TRBJ2-3; absent DNA, TCRdb's TRBD1 call cannot be checked. The CDR3 totals 14 residues. Germline V lookup: CDR1 SGHRS, CDR2 YFSETQ. The CDR3 sequence is CASSPGGAEDTQYF.

This sequence joins TRBV2 and TRBJ2-1; no DNA is available, so the TRBD1 call from TCRdb remains unchecked. The CDR3 contains 15 residues. Germline values: CDR1 SNHLY, CDR2 FYNNEI. CDR3: CASSGGIGTYNEQFF.

The J gene is TRBJ1-2, the V gene TRBV9. The CDR3 is 15 amino acids. Per germline, CDR1 SGDLS and CDR2 YYNGEE. Here the CDR3 reads CASSVAAGSNYGYTF.

The chain has TRBV11-2 and TRBJ2-1; the TRBD1 assignment by TCRdb is unverifiable without DNA. The germline V gene encodes CDR1 SGHAT and CDR2 FQNNGV. The CDR3 is 20 residues long. CDR3 sequence: CASSSTTWDSSTVGLNEQFF.

This sequence joins TRBV15 and TRBJ1-1; TCRdb designates TRBD1, a call that cannot be tested without DNA. The CDR3 runs 14 residues. From germline, CDR1 is LNHNV and CDR2 YYDKDF (reference sequence). The CDR3 here is CATRSGTPHTEAFF.

The V gene is TRBV28, the J gene TRBJ2-7; the TCRdb call, TRBD1, lacks DNA for checking. Germline V lookup: CDR1 MDHEN, CDR2 SYDVKM. CDR3 size: 12 residues. CDR3 sequence reads: CATHTGGNEQYF. The full variable domain, rest sourced from reference TRBV28 and TRBJ2-7, is DVKVTQSSRYLVKRTGEKVFLECVQDMDHENMFWYRQDPGLGLRLIYFSYDVKMKEKGDIPEGYSVSREKKERFSLILESASTNQTSMYLCATHTGGNEQYFGPGTRLTVT.

The CDR3 region is CSAREDWGYGYTF. The gene calls are TRBV20-1 and TRBJ1-2; lacking DNA, the TRBD1 call made by TCRdb goes unchecked. This CDR3 is 13 amino acids long. CDR1 is DFQATT and CDR2 is SNEGSKA in the germline V gene (reference sequence).

The chain couples TRBV2 to TRBJ2-7; lacking DNA, the TRBD2 call made by TCRdb goes unchecked. Germline lookup yields CDR1 SNHLY and CDR2 FYNNEI. This CDR3 region has 13 residues. CDR3 sequence: CASSDPGLHEQYF.

The J gene is TRBJ2-1, the V gene TRBV7-9; TCRdb's D gene call, TRBD1, goes unchecked for lack of DNA. CDR3 length equals 15 residues. Germline CDR1 is SEHNR and CDR2 is FQNEAQ (reference sequence). The CDR3 is CASSLEGGRYNEQFF.

V usage is TRBV7-9 and J usage is TRBJ2-7; TCRdb returns TRBD1, unconfirmable since there is no DNA. Germline assignment: CDR1 SEHNR and CDR2 FQNEAQ (reference sequence). The CDR3 sequence is 16 residues long. This chain's CDR3 is CASSPWDPSRSYEQYF. Combining the CDR3 with reference TRBV7-9 and TRBJ2-7 gives the whole variable domain DTGVSQNPRHKITKRGQNVTFRCDPISEHNRLYWYRQTLGQGPEFLTYFQNEAQLEKSRLLSDRFSAERPKGSFSTLEIQRTEQGDSAMYLCASSPWDPSRSYEQYFGPGTRLTVT.

V and J are TRBV10-2 and TRBJ2-5; without DNA, the TCRdb call of TRBD1 cannot be checked. The CDR3 is 14 amino acids. The germline gives CDR1 WSHSY, CDR2 SAAADI. CDR3 sequence reads: CARTTGMWEETQYF.